The rows below give T cell receptor beta chains drawn from one sample of a study of cytomegalovirus exposure and HLA in healthy donors. The protocol was immunoSEQ multiplex PCR, while the TCRdb copy is restricted to in-frame clones and leaves out a portion. In total, the table holds about 92,000 clones. Material for sequencing was PBMCs. The source of these receptors is a man in his forties or fifties in good health and CMV-seropositive. The CDR3 runs from the conserved cysteine through the conserved F or W. The D gene is left open where the match is weak.

CDR3aa	CDR3nt	v_gene	d_gene	j_gene
CASSLQGALRGEQYF	TGTGCCAGCAGCCTACAGGGGGCGTTAAGGGGAGAGCAGTACTTC	TRBV5-8	TRBD1	TRBJ2-7
CASSVEVGGETQYF	TGTGCCAGCAGCGTAGAGGTGGGGGGGGAGACCCAGTACTTC	TRBV9	TRBD2	TRBJ2-5
CASSPRGYEPGANVLTF	TGTGCCAGCAGCCCCAGGGGTTATGAGCCTGGGGCCAACGTCCTGACTTTC	TRBV7-9	NA	TRBJ2-6
CASRAGNTGELFF	TGTGCCAGCCGGGCGGGCAACACCGGGGAGCTGTTTTTT	TRBV27	NA	TRBJ2-2
CASSVTGGVETQYF	TGTGCCAGCAGCGTGACAGGGGGGGTAGAGACCCAGTACTTC	TRBV5-6	TRBD1	TRBJ2-5
CASSAGTSGREGEQFF	TGTGCCAGCAGCGCAGGGACTAGCGGGAGGGAGGGTGAGCAGTTCTTC	TRBV5-4	TRBD2	TRBJ2-1
CASSTSYNEQFF	TGTGCCAGTAGTACGTCCTACAATGAGCAGTTCTTC	TRBV19	NA	TRBJ2-1
CASSAPGTGLNEQFF	TGTGCCAGCAGCGCCCCCGGGACAGGGCTCAATGAGCAGTTCTTC	TRBV11-3	TRBD1	TRBJ2-1
CASSQGPTSYEQYF	TGCGCCAGCAGCCAGGGGCCGACAAGCTACGAGCAGTACTTC	TRBV4-1	NA	TRBJ2-7
CAWSRGGASYEQYF	TGTGCCTGGAGTCGGGGCGGGGCTTCCTACGAGCAGTACTTC	TRBV30	NA	TRBJ2-7
CASSLGLRGHQPQHF	TGTGCCAGCAGCTTAGGACTCAGGGGCCATCAGCCCCAGCATTTT	TRBV7-9	NA	TRBJ1-5
CASSSTDTQYF	TGTGCCAGCAGCTCAACAGATACGCAGTATTTT	TRBV5-6	NA	TRBJ2-3
CASSLASSAAYNEQFF	TGCGCCAGCAGCTTGGCCTCATCAGCGGCCTACAATGAGCAGTTCTTC	TRBV5-1	NA	TRBJ2-1
CSVQAGRGTEAFF	TGCAGCGTTCAGGCAGGGAGGGGCACTGAAGCTTTCTTT	TRBV29-1	NA	TRBJ1-1
CASSELQGLNEKLFF	TGTGCCAGCAGTGAGTTACAGGGGCTTAATGAAAAACTGTTTTTT	TRBV6-1	TRBD1	TRBJ1-4
CASSPFGEGSRSDTQYF	TGTGCCAGCAGCCCATTTGGCGAAGGGAGTAGGTCAGATACGCAGTATTTT	TRBV7-9	NA	TRBJ2-3
CSALGQDRGYTF	TGCAGCGCCCTGGGACAGGATCGTGGCTACACCTTC	TRBV29-1	TRBD1	TRBJ1-2
CAITGTGNYNEQFF	TGTGCCATCACCGGGACAGGCAACTACAATGAGCAGTTCTTC	TRBV10-3	TRBD1	TRBJ2-1
CASSQGLAWDEQFF	TGTGCCAGCAGCCAAGGACTAGCGTGGGATGAGCAGTTCTTC	TRBV11-3	TRBD2	TRBJ2-1
CASSEGILDEQYF	TGTGCCAGCAGCGAGGGGATCTTGGACGAGCAGTACTTC	TRBV9	NA	TRBJ2-7
CASSVALGSYGYTF	TGTGCCAGCAGCGTAGCTCTCGGGAGCTATGGCTACACCTTC	TRBV9	NA	TRBJ1-2
CASSNNRGSYEQYF	TGTGCCAGTAGTAACAACCGGGGGAGCTACGAGCAGTACTTC	TRBV19	NA	TRBJ2-7
CASRITGGGYGYTF	TGTGCCAGTAGGATTACAGGGGGCGGCTATGGCTACACCTTC	TRBV19	TRBD1	TRBJ1-2
CASKPPLQTGQNTGELFF	TGTGCCAGCAAACCCCCACTCCAAACAGGTCAGAACACCGGGGAGCTGTTTTTT	TRBV7-9	NA	TRBJ2-2
CASSYSGTGGEKLFF	TGTGCCAGCAGTTATTCCGGCACAGGGGGCGAAAAACTGTTTTTT	TRBV7-2	TRBD1	TRBJ1-4
CATQGREGYTGELFF	TGTGCCACCCAGGGGCGGGAGGGGTACACCGGGGAGCTGTTTTTT	TRBV25-1	TRBD2	TRBJ2-2
CASSASSGNTIYF	TGCGCCAGCAGTGCCAGCTCTGGAAACACCATATATTTT	TRBV10-1	NA	TRBJ1-3
CASSPTGGPEVFF	TGTGCCAGCAGCCCGACAGGGGGCCCTGAAGTTTTCTTT	TRBV6-1	TRBD1	TRBJ1-1
CASSPTGGNVLTF	TGCGCCAGCAGCCCTACCGGGGGCAACGTCCTGACTTTC	TRBV4-3	NA	TRBJ2-6
CASKGTRGGSYNEQFF	TGTGCCAGCAAGGGGACGAGGGGGGGGTCCTACAATGAGCAGTTCTTC	TRBV7-2	NA	TRBJ2-1
CASSHGSGAGANVLTF	TGTGCCAGCAGCCATGGATCAGGGGCTGGGGCCAACGTCCTGACTTTC	TRBV27	NA	TRBJ2-6
CASSLDSDRRTGELFF	TGTGCCAGCAGCTTAGACTCCGACAGGAGGACCGGGGAGCTGTTTTTT	TRBV7-2	NA	TRBJ2-2
CSVERQLGYGYTF	TGCAGCGTTGAGAGGCAGCTAGGCTATGGCTACACCTTC	TRBV29-1	NA	TRBJ1-2
CASSQDWQGALGYTF	TGCGCCAGCAGCCAAGATTGGCAGGGGGCGCTGGGCTACACCTTC	TRBV4-1	TRBD1	TRBJ1-2
CASSLTLAGNTEAFF	TGTGCCAGCAGTTTAACTCTCGCGGGGAACACTGAAGCTTTCTTT	TRBV27	NA	TRBJ1-1
CAWSVGRGWDTEAFF	TGTGCCTGGAGTGTGGGGAGGGGATGGGACACTGAAGCTTTCTTT	TRBV30	NA	TRBJ1-1
CASRGEGANEQFF	TGTGCCTCCCGAGGGGAGGGAGCCAATGAGCAGTTCTTC	TRBV4-2	TRBD2	TRBJ2-1
CASSVMGQGGEQYF	TGTGCCAGCAGCGTGATGGGACAAGGAGGCGAGCAGTACTTC	TRBV9	NA	TRBJ2-7
CASSPLGRGNEQFF	TGCGCCAGCAGCCCCCTGGGGAGGGGGAATGAGCAGTTCTTC	TRBV4-3	NA	TRBJ2-1
CASSVSRGYAAFF	TGTGCCAGCAGTGTGTCCAGGGGTTACGCAGCTTTCTTT	TRBV6-1	NA	TRBJ1-1
CASSLGQGQDQPQHF	TGTGCCAGCAGCCTAGGACAGGGGCAGGATCAGCCCCAGCATTTT	TRBV11-1	TRBD1	TRBJ1-5
CASSQGWGEPYYDNEQFF	TGCGCCAGCAGCCAAGGCTGGGGGGAACCCTACTACGACAATGAGCAGTTCTTC	TRBV4-3	NA	TRBJ2-1
CASSPGGNTGELFF	TGTGCTAGCAGCCCGGGTGGGAACACCGGGGAGCTGTTTTTT	TRBV7-7	NA	TRBJ2-2
CASSPPSTGGNTIYF	TGTGCCAGCTCACCACCGAGTACGGGAGGAAACACCATATATTTT	TRBV18	NA	TRBJ1-3
CASTDTLASGIGDTQYF	TGTGCCAGCACCGACACGCTAGCTAGCGGGATAGGAGATACGCAGTATTTT	TRBV9	TRBD2	TRBJ2-3